A selection of T cell receptor beta chains follows, all from one sample in a study of blood T cells in healthy people across ages. MiXCR was run by TCRdb on the 5' RACE reads, yielding one entry per CDR3 protein. The table records 750,000 to 950,000 distinct CDR3 sequences, 40% to 65% of them present only once. The sample taken for sequencing was blood. These receptors were taken from a man older than 75 in good health. The CDR3 runs from the conserved cysteine through the conserved F or W. The D gene is left open where the match is weak. Some rows mark clone size as missing; the rest say once, few, many or name a class of expanded clone.

TRBV7-9,TRBJ2-7,TRBD2,NA,CASSSPGRGSRYEQYF,TGTGCCAGCAGCTCCCCTGGGCGCGGGAGCAGATACGAGCAGTACTTC
TRBV20-1,TRBJ2-7,TRBD1,NA,CSARLGTGGSFSYEQYF,TGCAGTGCTAGGCTCGGGACAGGGGGATCCTTCTCCTACGAGCAGTACTTC
TRBV6-5,TRBJ2-5,TRBD1,NA,CASRRTGRETQYF,TGTGCCAGCAGACGGACAGGGCGTGAGACCCAGTACTTC
TRBV7-2,TRBJ2-7,NA,NA,CASSPPPLEQYF,TGTGCCAGCAGCCCCCCCCCTCTAGAGCAGTACTTC
TRBV12-3/TRBV12-4,TRBJ1-5,NA,NA,CASSLAQGKEHF,TGTGCCAGCAGTTTAGCCCAGGGGAAGGAGCATTTT
TRBV7-9,TRBJ1-5,NA,few,CASSLLDQPQHF,TGTGCCAGCAGCTTATTGGATCAGCCCCAGCATTTT
TRBV28,TRBJ2-6,NA,NA,CASSLDNGRANVLTF,TGTGCCAGCAGTTTAGATAATGGGAGAGCCAACGTCCTGACTTTC
TRBV20-1,TRBJ2-1,TRBD2,few,CSAPRGSGSVKNEQFF,TGCAGTGCTCCCCGGGGGAGCGGGAGTGTGAAGAATGAGCAGTTCTTC
TRBV3-1,TRBJ2-7,TRBD2,NA,CASSQVGGGEQYF,TGTGCCAGCAGCCAAGTCGGGGGGGGCGAGCAGTACTTC
TRBV7-3,TRBJ2-5,TRBD2,few,CASSRTSFETQYF,TGTGCCAGCAGCCGGACTAGTTTCGAGACCCAGTACTTC
TRBV7-3,TRBJ2-1,NA,few,CASSLDPSSYNEQFF,TGTGCCAGCAGCTTAGACCCTAGCTCCTACAATGAGCAGTTCTTC
TRBV3-1,TRBJ1-1,NA,NA,CASSPSRSRSTEAFF,TGTGCCAGCAGCCCTAGTCGTTCGCGGAGCACTGAAGCTTTCTTT
TRBV20-1,TRBJ2-7,NA,few,CSACLPGLSYEQYF,TGCAGTGCTTGCCTTCCGGGACTTTCCTACGAGCAGTACTTC
TRBV7-3,TRBJ2-5,NA,few,CASSPRELGPQETQYF,TGTGCCAGCAGCCCACGGGAGCTAGGCCCCCAAGAGACCCAGTACTTC